These T cell receptor beta chains were read from a single sample in a study of Ad26.COV2.S vaccination and SARS-CoV-2 variants. Data came from immunoSEQ multiplex PCR; TCRdb stores just in-frame clones and leaves some out. Of approximately 460,000 clones in the sample, about nine tenths were seen once. Here the sequenced sample was peripheral blood, taken in a trial of Ad26.COV2.S vaccine versus placebo. These receptors were collected from a person between 18 and 65 years old who received the Ad26.COV2.S COVID-19 vaccine or a placebo. CDR3s include the opening cysteine and the closing phenylalanine or tryptophan. The D gene is left open where the match is weak. Where a row states a size, it is once, few, many or the class of an expanded clone; other rows omit it.

CDR3aa: CASSTLTGGSRSPLHF
CDR3nt: TGTGCCAGCAGCACGCTAACAGGGGGAAGTAGGTCACCCCTCCACTTT
abundance: .
d_gene: TRBD1
j_gene: TRBJ1-6
v_gene: TRBV7-9

CDR3aa: CSVFSDSLKNTDTQYF
CDR3nt: TGCAGCGTTTTCTCCGACTCTCTAAAAAACACAGATACGCAGTATTTT
abundance: .
d_gene: .
j_gene: TRBJ2-3
v_gene: TRBV29-1

CDR3aa: CASRGSRLNTGELFF
CDR3nt: TGTGCCAGCAGGGGAAGTAGATTGAACACCGGGGAGCTGTTTTTT
abundance: .
d_gene: .
j_gene: TRBJ2-2
v_gene: TRBV6-5

CDR3aa: CASSEGRTGVTGELFF
CDR3nt: TGTGCCAGCAGCGAAGGCCGGACAGGGGTCACCGGGGAGCTGTTTTTT
abundance: .
d_gene: TRBD1
j_gene: TRBJ2-2
v_gene: TRBV9

CDR3aa: CASSHGLAGGYNEQFF
CDR3nt: TGTGCCAGCAGCCATGGCCTGGCGGGTGGTTACAATGAGCAGTTCTTC
abundance: .
d_gene: .
j_gene: TRBJ2-1
v_gene: TRBV4-2

CDR3aa: CASSVRGTSEVSGNTIYF
CDR3nt: TGCGCCAGCAGCGTTCGCGGGACTTCCGAAGTGTCTGGAAACACCATATATTTT
abundance: .
d_gene: .
j_gene: TRBJ1-3
v_gene: TRBV4-1

CDR3aa: CASASGRAGELFF
CDR3nt: TGTGCCAGCGCTAGCGGGAGGGCCGGGGAGCTGTTTTTT
abundance: .
d_gene: TRBD2
j_gene: TRBJ2-2
v_gene: TRBV9

CDR3aa: CASSWDSPGSTGELFF
CDR3nt: TGTGCCAGCAGCTGGGACAGCCCAGGTAGCACCGGGGAGCTGTTTTTT
abundance: .
d_gene: TRBD1
j_gene: TRBJ2-2
v_gene: TRBV7-9

CDR3aa: CASSASGTGEFYEQYF
CDR3nt: TGTGCCAGTAGTGCGTCCGGGACAGGAGAATTCTACGAGCAGTACTTC
abundance: once
d_gene: TRBD1
j_gene: TRBJ2-7
v_gene: TRBV19

CDR3aa: CAIQKQGKGNTGELFF
CDR3nt: TGTGCCATCCAAAAACAGGGAAAAGGGAACACCGGGGAGCTGTTTTTT
abundance: .
d_gene: .
j_gene: TRBJ2-2
v_gene: TRBV28

CDR3aa: CAWSVGGMAFF
CDR3nt: TGTGCCTGGAGTGTAGGAGGGATGGCTTTCTTT
abundance: .
d_gene: .
j_gene: TRBJ1-1
v_gene: TRBV30

CDR3aa: CAGKDRRRTGELFF
CDR3nt: TGTGCCGGGAAGGACAGGAGAAGGACCGGGGAGCTGTTTTTT
abundance: once
d_gene: TRBD1
j_gene: TRBJ2-2
v_gene: TRBV30

CDR3aa: CASSLVWGEGSYNEQFF
CDR3nt: TGTGCCAGCAGCTTAGTCTGGGGGGAGGGTTCCTACAATGAGCAGTTCTTC
abundance: .
d_gene: TRBD2
j_gene: TRBJ2-1
v_gene: TRBV7-8

CDR3aa: CASSLRKNFYQPQHF
CDR3nt: TGTGCCAGCAGTTTGCGGAAGAACTTTTATCAGCCCCAGCATTTT
abundance: .
d_gene: .
j_gene: TRBJ1-5
v_gene: TRBV28

CDR3aa: CASSRGQAIYNSPLHF
CDR3nt: TGTGCCAGCAGCAGGGGACAGGCGATTTATAATTCACCCCTCCACTTT
abundance: .
d_gene: .
j_gene: TRBJ1-6
v_gene: TRBV21-1

CDR3aa: CASTPLRGAQHF
CDR3nt: TGTGCCAGCACGCCCCTTCGGGGGGCCCAGCATTTT
abundance: .
d_gene: .
j_gene: TRBJ1-5
v_gene: TRBV28

CDR3aa: CASTGTGGTYNSPLHF
CDR3nt: TGTGCCAGCACCGGGACAGGGGGTACCTATAATTCACCCCTCCACTTT
abundance: .
d_gene: TRBD1
j_gene: TRBJ1-6
v_gene: TRBV25-1

CDR3aa: CASSIWTGNGYTF
CDR3nt: TGTGCCAGTAGTATTTGGACAGGGAATGGCTACACCTTC
abundance: .
d_gene: TRBD1
j_gene: TRBJ1-2
v_gene: TRBV19

CDR3aa: CATSLGEQLDTQYF
CDR3nt: TGTGCCACCTCACTGGGGGAGCAACTAGATACGCAGTATTTT
abundance: .
d_gene: .
j_gene: TRBJ2-3
v_gene: TRBV19

CDR3aa: CASSYSGFTEKLFF
CDR3nt: TGTGCCAGCAGTTACTCGGGGTTTACAGAAAAACTGTTTTTT
abundance: .
d_gene: .
j_gene: TRBJ1-4
v_gene: TRBV6-5

CDR3aa: CASSEGQGGEKLFF
CDR3nt: TGTGCCAGCAGTGAGGGACAGGGAGGTGAAAAACTGTTTTTT
abundance: .
d_gene: TRBD1
j_gene: TRBJ1-4
v_gene: TRBV2

CDR3aa: CASSGQGSSGELFF
CDR3nt: TGTGCCAGTAGCGGACAGGGGTCCTCCGGGGAGCTGTTTTTT
abundance: .
d_gene: TRBD1
j_gene: TRBJ2-2
v_gene: TRBV19

CDR3aa: CAWGREPTNEKLFF
CDR3nt: TGTGCCTGGGGTAGGGAGCCAACTAATGAAAAACTGTTTTTT
abundance: once
d_gene: .
j_gene: TRBJ1-4
v_gene: TRBV30

CDR3aa: CAISTGGPDWETQYF
CDR3nt: TGTGCCATCAGTACCGGGGGCCCCGACTGGGAGACCCAGTACTTC
abundance: .
d_gene: .
j_gene: TRBJ2-5
v_gene: TRBV10-3

CDR3aa: CASSNRGYQPQHF
CDR3nt: TGTGCCAGCAGCAACAGGGGGTATCAGCCCCAGCATTTT
abundance: .
d_gene: TRBD1
j_gene: TRBJ1-5
v_gene: TRBV6-6

CDR3aa: CASSLRRVRETQYF
CDR3nt: TGTGCCAGCAGCTTACGACGGGTCAGGGAGACCCAGTACTTC
abundance: .
d_gene: .
j_gene: TRBJ2-5
v_gene: TRBV7-8

CDR3aa: CASSLFSGATYNEQFF
CDR3nt: TGTGCCAGCAGCTTGTTTTCGGGAGCGACCTACAATGAGCAGTTCTTC
abundance: .
d_gene: .
j_gene: TRBJ2-1
v_gene: TRBV5-8

CDR3aa: CASSLGDGNEKLFF
CDR3nt: TGTGCCAGCAGCTTAGGGGACGGAAATGAAAAACTGTTTTTT
abundance: .
d_gene: .
j_gene: TRBJ1-4
v_gene: TRBV7-9

CDR3aa: CATSDTRGPNTGELFF
CDR3nt: TGTGCCACCAGTGACACCCGGGGACCCAACACCGGGGAGCTGTTTTTT
abundance: .
d_gene: .
j_gene: TRBJ2-2
v_gene: TRBV24-1

CDR3aa: CASSIQQGAVNEQFF
CDR3nt: TGTGCCAGCAGCATCCAACAGGGGGCGGTCAATGAGCAGTTCTTC
abundance: .
d_gene: TRBD1
j_gene: TRBJ2-1
v_gene: TRBV13

CDR3aa: CASRGRSEQFF
CDR3nt: TGTGCCAGCAGGGGGCGAAGTGAGCAGTTCTTC
abundance: .
d_gene: .
j_gene: TRBJ2-1
v_gene: TRBV27

CDR3aa: CASSGGVGTDTQYF
CDR3nt: TGTGCCAGCAGCGGCGGGGTCGGCACAGATACGCAGTATTTT
abundance: once
d_gene: .
j_gene: TRBJ2-3
v_gene: TRBV6-1

CDR3aa: CASILDRGTDTQYF
CDR3nt: TGTGCCAGCATCCTGGACAGGGGAACAGATACGCAGTATTTT
abundance: once
d_gene: TRBD1
j_gene: TRBJ2-3
v_gene: TRBV5-6

CDR3aa: CASSATRAQRETQYF
CDR3nt: TGTGCCAGCAGCGCCACCCGGGCCCAGCGAGAGACCCAGTACTTC
abundance: .
d_gene: .
j_gene: TRBJ2-5
v_gene: TRBV7-9

CDR3aa: CATSRVLRDDEKLFF
CDR3nt: TGTGCCACCAGCAGAGTGCTCAGGGATGATGAAAAACTGTTTTTT
abundance: .
d_gene: .
j_gene: TRBJ1-4
v_gene: TRBV15

CDR3aa: CASSLEGLLYNEQFF
CDR3nt: TGTGCCAGCAGCTTAGAGGGGTTGTTGTACAATGAGCAGTTCTTC
abundance: .
d_gene: .
j_gene: TRBJ2-1
v_gene: TRBV11-2

CDR3aa: CASSRGDRDNNQPQHF
CDR3nt: TGTGCCAGCAGCCGGGGGGATAGGGACAACAATCAGCCCCAGCATTTT
abundance: .
d_gene: .
j_gene: TRBJ1-5
v_gene: TRBV7-2

CDR3aa: CATSDPGQGIADTQYF
CDR3nt: TGTGCCACCAGTGATCCGGGACAGGGGATAGCAGATACGCAGTATTTT
abundance: .
d_gene: TRBD1
j_gene: TRBJ2-3
v_gene: TRBV24-1

CDR3aa: CASSLAELTEGSYGYTF
CDR3nt: TGTGCCAGCAGCTTAGCGGAACTTACAGAGGGCTCCTATGGCTACACCTTC
abundance: .
d_gene: .
j_gene: TRBJ1-2
v_gene: TRBV7-9

CDR3aa: CASSLKGAGEQFF
CDR3nt: TGTGCCAGCAGCTTGAAGGGGGCAGGCGAGCAGTTCTTC
abundance: .
d_gene: TRBD1
j_gene: TRBJ2-1
v_gene: TRBV7-3

CDR3aa: CASSLGEGRGSYEQYF
CDR3nt: TGTGCCAGCAGCTTGGGGGAAGGCCGCGGAAGCTACGAGCAGTACTTC
abundance: .
d_gene: .
j_gene: TRBJ2-7
v_gene: TRBV11-3

CDR3aa: CASSISGQSTDTQYF
CDR3nt: TGTGCCAGCAGCATCTCCGGACAGAGCACAGATACGCAGTATTTT
abundance: .
d_gene: .
j_gene: TRBJ2-3
v_gene: TRBV11-3

CDR3aa: CASSYGDRGDSPLHF
CDR3nt: TGTGCCAGCAGTTACGGGGACAGGGGTGATTCACCCCTCCACTTT
abundance: .
d_gene: TRBD1
j_gene: TRBJ1-6
v_gene: TRBV6-5

CDR3aa: CASSVQGGVTEAFF
CDR3nt: TGTGCCAGCAGCGTGCAGGGGGGAGTCACTGAAGCTTTCTTT
abundance: few
d_gene: TRBD1
j_gene: TRBJ1-1
v_gene: TRBV14

CDR3aa: CASSLEWSRGDGYTF
CDR3nt: TGTGCCAGCAGCTTGGAATGGAGCAGGGGGGACGGCTACACCTTC
abundance: .
d_gene: TRBD1
j_gene: TRBJ1-2
v_gene: TRBV11-2

CDR3aa: CASSITGILNQPQHF
CDR3nt: TGTGCCAGTAGCATCACGGGGATTCTCAATCAGCCCCAGCATTTT
abundance: few
d_gene: .
j_gene: TRBJ1-5
v_gene: TRBV19

CDR3aa: CASSQDSGSAGTDTQYF
CDR3nt: TGTGCCAGCAGCCAAGACAGCGGGAGCGCCGGCACAGATACGCAGTATTTT
abundance: .
d_gene: TRBD2
j_gene: TRBJ2-3
v_gene: TRBV14

CDR3aa: CASSEQGERGKLFF
CDR3nt: TGTGCCAGCAGCGAACAGGGTGAGAGGGGAAAACTGTTTTTT
abundance: .
d_gene: .
j_gene: TRBJ1-4
v_gene: TRBV7-8

CDR3aa: CASSVPGVVANQPQHF
CDR3nt: TGTGCCAGCAGTGTCCCGGGGGTAGTCGCCAATCAGCCCCAGCATTTT
abundance: .
d_gene: .
j_gene: TRBJ1-5
v_gene: TRBV6-2/TRBV6-3

CDR3aa: CASSEKWGLHGYTF
CDR3nt: TGTGCCAGCAGTGAAAAGTGGGGGCTGCATGGCTACACCTTC
abundance: .
d_gene: .
j_gene: TRBJ1-2
v_gene: TRBV25-1

CDR3aa: CASSPRQGKDEQFF
CDR3nt: TGTGCCAGCAGCCCACGACAGGGCAAGGATGAGCAGTTCTTC
abundance: .
d_gene: TRBD1
j_gene: TRBJ2-1
v_gene: TRBV9

CDR3aa: CASSLLGTGSRANYGYTF
CDR3nt: TGTGCCAGCAGTTTATTGGGGACAGGGTCGAGGGCTAACTATGGCTACACCTTC
abundance: .
d_gene: TRBD1
j_gene: TRBJ1-2
v_gene: TRBV27

CDR3aa: CASSSQGQAGTEAFF
CDR3nt: TGTGCCAGCAGTTCTCAGGGACAGGCCGGTACTGAAGCTTTCTTT
abundance: .
d_gene: TRBD1
j_gene: TRBJ1-1
v_gene: TRBV6-2/TRBV6-3

CDR3aa: CASNNMGGPLTDTQYF
CDR3nt: TGTGCCAGCAACAACATGGGGGGCCCTCTAACAGATACGCAGTATTTT
abundance: .
d_gene: .
j_gene: TRBJ2-3
v_gene: TRBV7-2

CDR3aa: CATSPSGSTDTQYF
CDR3nt: TGTGCCACCAGCCCTAGCGGTAGCACAGATACGCAGTATTTT
abundance: .
d_gene: TRBD2
j_gene: TRBJ2-3
v_gene: TRBV24-1

CDR3aa: CASRVNSNQPQHF
CDR3nt: TGTGCCAGCAGGGTCAATAGCAATCAGCCCCAGCATTTT
abundance: .
d_gene: .
j_gene: TRBJ1-5
v_gene: TRBV2

CDR3aa: CASLGLTGNQETQYF
CDR3nt: TGCGCCAGCCTGGGCCTGACAGGGAATCAAGAGACCCAGTACTTC
abundance: .
d_gene: TRBD1
j_gene: TRBJ2-5
v_gene: TRBV5-1